This is a list of T cell receptor beta chains from one sample in a study of CD8 T cells in ankylosing spondylitis. One entry per CDR3 protein, called by TCRdb with MiXCR from the 5' RACE reads. This sample has 250,000 or so distinct CDR3 sequences, with more than 20% found just once. Sample: blood, either unsorted or a sorted T cell fraction (not recorded which). These receptors came from a male donor with ankylosing spondylitis or in good health (not recorded which). The conserved cysteine and the conserved F or W are not part of the CDR3 here. Each record gives: J gene, V gene, D gene, CDR3 protein. The D gene is left open where the match is weak.

TRBJ2-5 | TRBV20-1 | TRBD1 | SARPSDRGETQY
TRBJ2-7 | TRBV20-1 | TRBD2 | SATYGGARSYEQY
TRBJ2-7 | TRBV12-3/TRBV12-4 | NA | ASSLRRYEQY
TRBJ2-7 | TRBV5-1 | NA | ASSLEGIVREQY
TRBJ2-2 | TRBV5-1 | NA | ASSPRAQPNTGELF
TRBJ1-1 | TRBV19 | TRBD1 | ASSQSDRGHTEAF
TRBJ2-1 | TRBV19 | TRBD1 | ASSKDRGVNEQF
TRBJ2-2 | TRBV12-3/TRBV12-4 | NA | ASRIVTGELF
TRBJ2-5 | TRBV10-3 | NA | AINRDWQETQY
TRBJ2-5 | TRBV18 | TRBD1 | ASSPLTGGETQY
TRBJ2-3 | TRBV20-1 | NA | SARDSVTDTQY
TRBJ2-3 | TRBV20-1 | TRBD2 | SATSGGAADTQY
TRBJ1-2 | TRBV29-1 | NA | SALSGNYGYT
TRBJ2-7 | TRBV30 | NA | AWRSEIYEQY
TRBJ1-2 | TRBV15 | NA | ATSRAAYGYT
TRBJ2-3 | TRBV6-1 | TRBD1 | ASTPRAGGIAQY
TRBJ1-5 | TRBV20-1 | NA | SARVPGNQPQH
TRBJ2-1 | TRBV3-1 | TRBD2 | AFSLGTSDRPNYNEQF
TRBJ1-5 | TRBV6-1 | NA | ASRRNQPQH
TRBJ1-5 | TRBV12-3/TRBV12-4 | NA | ASSLFARNQPQH
TRBJ2-3 | TRBV6-5 | TRBD2 | ASSSPTSVHTQY
TRBJ2-7 | TRBV7-9 | NA | ASSLEQGSSYEQY
TRBJ2-3 | TRBV20-1 | TRBD1 | SAQNRDRGLDTQY
TRBJ2-2 | TRBV12-3/TRBV12-4 | NA | ASSSPSFVNTGELF
TRBJ2-1 | TRBV25-1 | TRBD2 | ASSPIAGDTYNEQF
TRBJ1-3 | TRBV29-1 | NA | SVEGGSSGNTIY
TRBJ1-1 | TRBV7-9 | NA | ASGSGSWTEAF
TRBJ2-1 | TRBV10-1 | NA | ASSEAGGGSYNEQF
TRBJ1-1 | TRBV12-3/TRBV12-4 | TRBD1 | ASSPRDRGRGTEAF
TRBJ1-1 | TRBV2 | NA | ASRVDSRAEAF
TRBJ2-3 | TRBV20-1 | TRBD2 | SAPAPGLSSTDTQY